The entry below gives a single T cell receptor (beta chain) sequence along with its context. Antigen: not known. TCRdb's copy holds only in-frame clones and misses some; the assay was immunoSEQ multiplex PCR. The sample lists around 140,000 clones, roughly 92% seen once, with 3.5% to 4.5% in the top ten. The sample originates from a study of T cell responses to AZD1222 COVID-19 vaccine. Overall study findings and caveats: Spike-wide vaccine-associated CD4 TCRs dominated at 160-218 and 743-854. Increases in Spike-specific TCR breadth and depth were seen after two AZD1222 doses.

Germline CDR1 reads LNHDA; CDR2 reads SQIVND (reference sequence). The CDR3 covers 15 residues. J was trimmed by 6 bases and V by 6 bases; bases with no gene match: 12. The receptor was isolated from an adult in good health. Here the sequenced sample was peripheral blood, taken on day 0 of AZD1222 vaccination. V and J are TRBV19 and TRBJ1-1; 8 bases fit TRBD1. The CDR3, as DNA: TGTGCCAGTAGCGTCACAGGGACAGGTCGGGCTGAAGCTTTCTTT. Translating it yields CASSVTGTGRAEAFF.